These 13 T cell receptor beta chains were sequenced from one sample in a study of vaccination and CD4 T cells after COVID-19. Treatment indicated: approximately nine-day PBMC culture with coronavirus spike peptide pools or control peptides (ViraFEST assay). Researchers used the Oncomine TCR Beta short-read assay to sequence DNA from cultured CD4+ T cells. Each CDR3 protein gets one entry after TCRdb re-called the PCR reads with MiXCR. The table lists over 11,000 distinct CDR3 sequences, 20% to 30% of them singletons. For these receptors, no antigen is known. The starting material was CD4+ T cells from blood, cultured in vitro, obtained after SARS-CoV-2 vaccination. The receptors were sampled from a human donor who had recovered from COVID-19.

The rearrangement uses TRBV6-2 or TRBV6-3 and TRBJ1-5; D may be TRBD1 (6 bases). This CDR3 is built from 13 residues. Germline lookup yields CDR1 MNHEY and CDR2 SVGEGT. V lost 7 bases and J 3 bases, leaving 10 bases between the germline ends. CDR3 sequence reads: CASMQGNNQPQHF. The CDR3 bases are TGTGCCAGCATGCAGGGGAACAATCAGCCCCAGCATTTT.

This clonotype showed up just a few times. The chain has TRBV11-1 and TRBJ2-3; D perhaps matches TRBD2 (5 bases). Germline V gene sequence: CDR1 SGHAT, CDR2 FQDESV (reference sequence). This CDR3 is built from 18 residues. V was trimmed by 1 base and J by 2 bases, leaving 19 bases between them. CDR3 coding DNA: TGTGCCAGCAGCTTAGGTATGAGGGCCCGAGCTTTCACAGATACGCAGTATTTT. Protein product: CASSLGMRARAFTDTQYF.

This clonotype has more than one count but fewer than ten. The rearrangement links TRBV10-3 to TRBJ1-2, with D possibly TRBD1 on 5 matching bases. In germline, CDR1 is ENHRY, CDR2 SYGVKD. The CDR3 covers 11 residues. Trimming cost V 4 bases and J 8 bases, with 8 bases left between them. The chain's CDR3 is CAISGGGGYTF. Written as DNA, the CDR3 is TGTGCCATCAGTGGCGGGGGGGGCTACACCTTC.

This clonotype was detected a few times. V usage is TRBV28 and J usage is TRBJ1-1; D ambiguous. V was trimmed by 1 base and J by 0 bases, leaving 0 bases between them. CDR3 length: 12 residues. Germline V gene data show CDR1 as MDHEN and CDR2 as SYDVKM. Here the CDR3 DNA reads TGTGCCAGCAGTTTATTGAACACTGAAGCTTTCTTT. It specifies CASSLLNTEAFF.

The chain is built from TRBV20-1 and TRBJ1-1; D may be TRBD1 (5 bases). V lost 0 bases to trimming and J lost 4 bases, with 9 bases between them. Germline V lookup: CDR1 DFQATT, CDR2 SNEGSKA (reference sequence). The CDR3 contains 13 residues. In DNA form, the CDR3 reads TGCAGTGCTAGAGATACAGGAACCACTGAAGCTTTCTTT. Translated: CSARDTGTTEAFF.

The chain combines TRBV6-2 or TRBV6-3 with TRBJ2-1; TRBD1 might be the D (6 bases). The CDR3 is 14 amino acids. The ends were cut back, 6 bases at V and 8 bases at J, with 17 bases in the middle. Germline V CDR1 and CDR2: MNHEY, SVGEGT. For the CDR3, the DNA is TGTGCCAGCAGCCACAGGGTGGGTGGGGATGAGCAGTTCTTC. As protein: CASSHRVGGDEQFF.

The V and J genes are TRBV6-1 and TRBJ2-7; D possibly matches TRBD1 or TRBD2 (5 bases each). The CDR3 covers 12 residues. From germline, CDR1 is MNHNS and CDR2 SASEGT. CDR3 sequence (DNA): TGTACCATCGCCGGGACCCCCTACGAGCAGTACTTC. This codes for CTIAGTPYEQYF.

The chain couples TRBV20-1 to TRBJ2-7, with D hard to call. Germline V gene sequence: CDR1 DFQATT, CDR2 SNEGSKA (reference sequence). This CDR3 spans 13 amino acids. V dropped 5 bases and J dropped 4 bases, with 15 bases sitting between them. The CDR3 spells CSAPRRTSYEQYF. As DNA, the CDR3 is TGCAGTGCTCCCCGGAGAACCAGTTACGAGCAGTACTTC.

This clonotype was counted between two and nine times. The rearrangement joins TRBV6-1 to TRBJ2-3; 8 bases fit TRBD2. The ends lost 5 bases at V and 1 base at J; junction bases unmatched: 14. The CDR3 has 18 residues. Per the germline V gene, CDR1 is MNHNS and CDR2 is SASEGT. Here the CDR3 DNA reads TGTGCCAGCAGTCGTGAACCACGGGGGGGGGCTGGCACAGATACGCAGTATTTT. Translated, it gives CASSREPRGGAGTDTQYF.

By proportion, this clonotype is medium-sized. The gene calls are TRBV2 and TRBJ1-5, with a tentative D call TRBD1 (5 bases). Looked up from germline, CDR1 is SNHLY and CDR2 is FYNNEI. The length of the CDR3 is 14 residues. V lost 6 bases, J lost 4 bases, and 13 bases lay in between. This CDR3 is CASRDQGRNQPQHF. DNA of the CDR3: TGTGCCAGCAGGGACCAGGGTCGGAATCAGCCCCAGCATTTT.

The rearrangement uses TRBV2 and TRBJ2-1; 7 bases are a match to TRBD1. J was trimmed by 9 bases and V by 8 bases; bases with no gene match: 7. CDR3 length: 12 amino acids. CDR1 SNHLY and CDR2 FYNNEI come from the germline V gene. The CDR3 loop is CASGPDRAEQFF. In nucleotides, the CDR3 is TGTGCCAGCGGCCCTGACAGGGCTGAGCAGTTCTTC.

This clonotype has only a few counts. The V gene is TRBV10-1, the J gene TRBJ1-1, with no clear D. Germline values: CDR1 WNHNN, CDR2 SYGVQD (reference sequence). Trimming removed 0 bases from V and 1 base from J, with 6 bases in between. The CDR3 spans 14 residues. CDR3 in DNA: TGCGCCAGCAGTGAGTCACAGCCGAACACTGAAGCTTTCTTT. The encoded protein is CASSESQPNTEAFF.

The genes are TRBV15 and TRBJ1-5, with TRBD1 identical over 7 bases. Looked up from germline, CDR1 is LNHNV and CDR2 is YYDKDF (reference sequence). With 8 bases clipped from V and 5 bases from J, the junction kept 6 bases outside the gene matches. This CDR3 contains 13 residues. CDR3 in amino acids: CATVDRAYQPQHF. The DNA for the CDR3 is TGTGCCACCGTTGACAGGGCGTATCAGCCCCAGCATTTT.